The 30 T cell receptor beta chains reported below all come from one sample, sequenced in a study of CD8 T cells in Susac syndrome. Reverse transcription of roughly 0.45 to 1 ug RNA was performed with random hexamers. TCRdb reprocessed the immunoSEQ multiplex PCR reads via MiXCR and lists one record per CDR3 protein. Of about 94,000 distinct CDR3 sequences listed, around 94% were seen once; the top ten hold around 0.33%. Specimen: CD4+ T cells from PBMCs. These receptors all stem from a human donor with Susac syndrome.

The V call is TRBV18, the J call TRBJ1-1; no firm D call. Germline CDR1 and CDR2: KGHSH and LQKENI. Deletions cut 0 bases from V and 3 bases from J, with 5 bases between. The CDR3 consists of 13 residues. The CDR3 DNA reads TGTGCCAGCTCACCACCGTGGGACACTGAAGCTTTCTTT. Protein: CASSPPWDTEAFF.

This rearrangement joins TRBV29-1 to TRBJ2-7, with unresolved D. Germline assignment: CDR1 SQVTM and CDR2 ANQGSEA. The CDR3 length is 13 residues. V was shortened by 3 bases and J by 1 base, with 10 bases between the two germline ends. CDR3 in amino acids: CSVERPESYEQYF. DNA of the CDR3: TGCAGCGTTGAGAGACCGGAATCCTACGAGCAGTACTTC.

V usage is TRBV5-1 and J usage is TRBJ1-5, with 8 nucleotides matching TRBD1. Germline V gene sequence: CDR1 SGHRS, CDR2 YFSETQ. The V and J ends lost 0 bases and 2 bases, in that order; junction bases with no gene match: 1. This CDR3 comprises 15 residues. The CDR3 DNA follows: TGCGCCAGCAGCTTGGAGGGACAGGGCAATCAGCCCCAGCATTTT. Protein: CASSLEGQGNQPQHF.

J is TRBJ1-2 and V is TRBV21-1; whether TRBD1, the table's D call, matches the DNA was not checked. TRBV21-1 corresponds to a pseudogene. The CDR3 loop spans 15 amino acids. The CDR3 loop is CASSRPPGAGYGYTF. Written as DNA, the CDR3 is TGTGCCAGCAGCCGGCCGCCGGGGGCCGGGTATGGCTACACCTTC.

The V call is TRBV2, the J call TRBJ1-6; possible D gene TRBD1, 6 bases. CDR3 size: 17 residues. The V and J ends lost 1 base and 8 bases respectively, with 18 bases between them. Germline assignment: CDR1 SNHLY and CDR2 FYNNEI. CDR3 region: CASSEVGAPRLDSPLHF. The CDR3 DNA reads as TGTGCCAGCAGTGAAGTGGGGGCCCCCCGGTTGGATTCACCCCTCCACTTT.

The rearrangement joins TRBV29-1 to TRBJ1-1; D is unclear. Trimming left V 1 base short and J 4 bases short, with 4 bases between. Per the germline V gene, CDR1 is SQVTM and CDR2 is ANQGSEA. This CDR3 is built from 11 residues. The CDR3 spells CSVEVGTEAFF. CDR3 DNA: TGCAGCGTTGAAGTGGGCACTGAAGCTTTCTTT.

This chain links TRBV7-2 with TRBJ2-1; 13 bases fit TRBD2. CDR3 length: 14 residues. Germline CDR1 and CDR2: SGHTA and FQGNSA. The V and J ends lost 4 bases and 10 bases, in that order; junction bases with no gene match: 4. The CDR3 loop is CASSWGTSGEEQFF. For the CDR3, the DNA is TGTGCCAGCAGCTGGGGGACTAGCGGGGAAGAGCAGTTCTTC.

V gene TRBV29-1 combines with J gene TRBJ2-3; 14 nucleotides line up with TRBD2. The CDR3 covers 17 residues. Germline CDR1 is SQVTM and CDR2 is ANQGSEA. V was clipped by 6 bases and J by 0 bases; unmatched bases: 8. CDR3 DNA sequence: TGCAGCGTCGGACTAGCGGGGGGTTATCTCAGCACAGATACGCAGTATTTT. It translates to CSVGLAGGYLSTDTQYF.

The CDR3 here is CASSVGPSSETQYF. The CDR3 DNA reads TGTGCCAGCAGCGTTGGACCCTCCTCAGAGACCCAGTACTTC. The rearrangement links TRBV9 to TRBJ2-5, with D hard to call. The V and J ends lost 2 bases and 4 bases respectively, with 12 bases between them. The CDR3 totals 14 residues. The germline CDR1 and CDR2 sequences are SGDLS and YYNGEE.

The chain is built from TRBV29-1 and TRBJ2-1, with TRBD2 matching over 7 bases. V lost 3 bases to trimming and J lost 12 bases; unmatched junction nucleotides: 11. The germline V gene encodes CDR1 SQVTM and CDR2 ANQGSEA. This CDR3 has 13 residues. This chain's CDR3 is CSVEGGGGMGQFF. The CDR3, as DNA: TGCAGCGTTGAGGGGGGGGGAGGGATGGGGCAGTTCTTC.

The CDR3 loop reads CASSLARRGAHEQYF. For the CDR3, the DNA is TGTGCCAGCAGCTTGGCCAGGAGGGGAGCCCACGAGCAGTACTTC. The chain combines TRBV5-6 with TRBJ2-7, with a tentative D call TRBD2 (6 bases). Germline loops: CDR1 SGHDT, CDR2 YYEEEE. Trimming took 0 bases from V and 5 from J, leaving 15 bases between them. This CDR3 spans 15 amino acids.

V usage is TRBV29-1 and J usage is TRBJ1-2, with 10 bases matching TRBD1. CDR3 size: 13 residues. J gave up 2 bases and V 5 bases, and 2 bases lay outside the gene matches. From germline, CDR1 is SQVTM and CDR2 ANQGSEA. For the CDR3, the DNA is TGCAGCGTTCCGGGACAGGGGAACTATGGCTACACCTTC. Its protein product is CSVPGQGNYGYTF.

The gene calls are TRBV30 and TRBJ1-2; 7 bases are a match to TRBD1. Germline V gene lookup returns CDR1 GTSNPN and CDR2 SVGIG (reference sequence). V lost 3 bases and J lost 4; bases outside the gene matches: 8. The CDR3 totals 14 residues. For the CDR3, the DNA is TGTGCCTGGAGCCCTGGGGACAGCGGCTATGGCTACACCTTC. Its translation is CAWSPGDSGYGYTF.

This rearrangement joins TRBV7-2 to TRBJ2-4; D assignment may be TRBD1 or TRBD2 (6 bases each). The CDR3 is 15 amino acids. In germline, CDR1 is SGHTA, CDR2 FQGNSA. Trimming cost V 5 bases and J 7 bases, with 18 bases left between them. CDR3 region: CASSLSGAAGNIQYF. The CDR3 region has the DNA TGTGCCAGCAGCCTCTCGGGGGCCGCTGGGAACATTCAGTACTTC.

The gene calls are TRBV2 and TRBJ1-2; D ambiguous. With 4 bases removed from V and 8 bases from J, the gap between germline ends came to 8 bases. Germline V gene data show CDR1 as SNHLY and CDR2 as FYNNEI. This CDR3 comprises 11 residues. CDR3 sequence: CASSVLKGYTF. The CDR3 DNA follows: TGTGCCAGCAGTGTTTTAAAGGGCTACACCTTC.

The V call is TRBV28, the J call TRBJ2-3; D not resolved. This CDR3 has 12 residues. Trimming took 8 bases from V and 1 from J, leaving 7 bases between them. Per germline, CDR1 MDHEN and CDR2 SYDVKM. In nucleotides, the CDR3 is TGTGCCAGCTCCTCCGGCACAGATACGCAGTATTTT. It encodes CASSSGTDTQYF.

The chain couples TRBV30 to TRBJ2-5; 8 positions match TRBD1. Per the germline V gene, CDR1 is GTSNPN and CDR2 is SVGIG (reference sequence). The trim removed 0 bases at V and 5 bases at J, leaving 8 bases unmatched. The CDR3 sequence is 15 residues long. The CDR3 sequence is CAWSVPQGAGETQYF. For the CDR3, the DNA is TGTGCCTGGAGTGTACCCCAGGGGGCAGGGGAGACCCAGTACTTC.

The chain employs TRBV6-5 and TRBJ1-1; no clear D. The CDR3 has 12 residues. Germline CDR1 reads MNHEY; CDR2 reads SVGAGI. V lost 0 bases to trimming and J lost 8 bases, with 7 bases between them. The CDR3 reads CASSYSRGEAFF. CDR3 DNA sequence: TGTGCCAGCAGTTACTCCCGAGGGGAAGCTTTCTTT.

The rearrangement uses TRBV20-1 and TRBJ2-5; 11 bases are a match to TRBD2. The CDR3 is 15 residues long. The V gene end was trimmed by 3 bases and the J gene end by 4 bases; junction bases not matched to a gene: 7. Per germline, CDR1 DFQATT and CDR2 SNEGSKA (reference sequence). CDR3 in DNA: TGCAGTGCTAGTATTAGCGGGGGGGCGGGAGAGACCCAGTACTTC. This gives the protein CSASISGGAGETQYF.

J is TRBJ1-6 and V is TRBV9; D is undetermined. The length of the CDR3 is 14 residues. Deletions cut 0 bases from V and 10 bases from J, with 11 bases between. CDR1 and CDR2 from the germline V gene are SGDLS and YYNGEE. The chain's CDR3 is CASSVEGGNSPLHF. Written as DNA, the CDR3 is TGTGCCAGCAGCGTAGAGGGAGGCAACTCACCCCTCCACTTT.

This chain links TRBV30 with TRBJ1-2, with D hard to call. Trimming pared 4 bases from V and 4 bases from J, leaving 10 bases between. CDR3 length: 12 amino acids. Germline V gene lookup returns CDR1 GTSNPN and CDR2 SVGIG (reference sequence). CDR3 sequence reads: CAWKHRAYGYTF. The DNA of the CDR3 is TGTGCCTGGAAGCATCGCGCCTATGGCTACACCTTC.

This chain uses TRBV30 with TRBJ2-1; D might be TRBD1 or TRBD2, each matching 6 bases. CDR3 length: 15 amino acids. Germline V gene sequence: CDR1 GTSNPN, CDR2 SVGIG (reference sequence). The CDR3 is CAGGAQQKTYNEQFF. The CDR3 nucleotides are TGTGCGGGGGGCGCCCAGCAGAAGACCTACAATGAGCAGTTCTTC. The whole variable domain, filled in from reference TRBV30 and TRBJ2-1, reads SQTIHQWPATLVQPVGSPLSLECTVEGTSNPNLYWYRQAAGRGLQLLFYSVGIGQISSEVPQNLSASRPQDRQFILSSKKLLLSDSGFYLCAGGAQQKTYNEQFFGPGTRLTVL.

This chain connects TRBV19 to TRBJ2-4, with TRBD1 identical over 10 bases. V lost 5 bases to trimming and J lost 8 bases; unmatched junction nucleotides: 9. Germline V lookup: CDR1 LNHDA, CDR2 SQIVND (reference sequence). The CDR3 has 15 amino acids. The chain's CDR3 is CASSHPRDRGYIQYF. The CDR3 nucleotides read TGTGCCAGTAGTCACCCCCGGGACAGGGGATACATTCAGTACTTC.

The CDR3: CASSSYRVGNSPLHF. The CDR3, as DNA: TGTGCCAGCAGTTCCTACAGGGTGGGAAATTCACCCCTCCACTTT. The V and J genes are TRBV28 and TRBJ1-6, with D possibly TRBD1 on 6 matching bases. The CDR3 spans 15 residues. Germline CDR1 and CDR2: MDHEN and SYDVKM. Trimming shortened V by 4 bases and J by 7 bases, and 14 bases separated the two germline ends.

V is TRBV29-1 and J is TRBJ1-1; perhaps TRBD1 as D (6 bases). V was clipped by 5 bases and J by 0 bases, with 13 bases between them. The length of the CDR3 is 14 residues. Germline V CDR1 and CDR2: SQVTM, ANQGSEA. The CDR3 DNA sequence: TGCAGCGTTCGTCGAGGGGGGGTGAACACTGAAGCTTTCTTT. Translated: CSVRRGGVNTEAFF.

In its sample, this clonotype was seen a few times. The CDR3 bases are TGCGCCAGCAGCGGCCCTGGCAGGAACACTGAAGCTTTCTTT. This codes for CASSGPGRNTEAFF. The chain combines TRBV4-1 with TRBJ1-1; unclear D gene. Trimming cost V 5 bases and J 1 base, with 11 bases left between them. The CDR3 has 14 residues. Germline CDR1 reads MGHRA; CDR2 reads YSYEKL.

The chain links TRBV4-2 to TRBJ2-6, with a tentative D call TRBD2 (7 bases). CDR3 length: 17 amino acids. V lost 3 bases and J lost 0, with 12 bases in between. CDR1 and CDR2 from the germline V gene are LGHNA and YNFKEQ. CDR3 bases: TGTGCCAGCAGCCAGGGCGGGGGCGCCTCTGGGGCCAACGTCCTGACTTTC. This encodes CASSQGGGASGANVLTF.

The chain joins TRBV6-5 to TRBJ2-3; 7 nucleotides line up with TRBD1. Germline loops: CDR1 MNHEY, CDR2 SVGAGI. The V and J ends lost 4 bases and 0 bases, in that order; junction bases with no gene match: 7. This CDR3 has 16 residues. The CDR3 coding sequence is TGTGCCAGCAGTTCCGGGACAGAGACTAGCACAGATACGCAGTATTTT. This sequence encodes CASSSGTETSTDTQYF.

V usage is TRBV25-1 and J usage is TRBJ2-5; 8 positions match TRBD1. The CDR3 extends over 14 amino acids. The ends lost 2 bases at V and 5 bases at J; junction bases unmatched: 4. Germline V gene data show CDR1 as MGHDK and CDR2 as SYGVNS. CDR3 coding DNA: TGTGCCAGCAGTGAACCAGGGGGCGCGGAGACCCAGTACTTC. Translated: CASSEPGGAETQYF.

This clonotype occurred once. The rearrangement uses TRBV5-4 and TRBJ2-2; TRBD1 matches at 8 bases. Germline values: CDR1 SGHNT, CDR2 YYREEE (reference sequence). V gave up 4 bases and J gave up 1 base; unmatched junction bases: 3. The CDR3 totals 15 residues. The CDR3: CASSPGGLNTGELFF. As DNA, the CDR3 is TGTGCCAGCAGCCCAGGGGGCCTGAACACCGGGGAGCTGTTTTTT.